The following is a T cell receptor (beta chain) sequence with its context. The sample is drawn from a study of blood T cell repertoires in COVID-19. Study summary: Italy, Spain and the United States were the sources of the convalescent and acute COVID-19 samples.

Each participant's cohort was designated according to participant-reported clinical history. Donors of Cohort 3 who recovered were those that had two negative PCRs, clearance, or symptom resolution. The J segment lost 4 bases and the V segment lost 5 bases, leaving 12 bases of the junction unmatched. Germline V gives CDR1 SGHVS, CDR2 FQNEAQ. CDR3 length equals 16 residues. Sequencing used immunoSEQ multiplex PCR; TCRdb keeps in-frame clones, though not all of them. The data hold approximately 300,000 clones, with 85% to 90% observed a single time. This clonotype was obtained from a man aged 30 to 39 who had recovered from COVID-19. The specimen was PBMCs or T cells enriched from blood (not recorded which). This chain links TRBV7-8 with TRBJ2-7, with 9 nucleotides matching TRBD2. CDR3: CASSPSRGGLGYEQYF. CDR3 sequence (DNA): TGTGCCAGCAGCCCCTCGCGGGGGGGCCTTGGGTACGAGCAGTACTTC.